Each of the 15 T cell receptor beta chains below was sequenced from the same sample in a study of blood T cell repertoires in COVID-19. Profiled with immunoSEQ multiplex PCR; TCRdb holds only in-frame clones, not every one. This sample has tens of thousands of clones, with around 75% found just once. The sequenced sample consisted of peripheral blood. The receptors originated from an older man with acute or convalescent COVID-19.

At least ten counts were recorded for this clone. The rearrangement uses TRBV18 and TRBJ1-4, with 7 bases lining up with TRBD1. Per germline, CDR1 KGHSH and CDR2 LQKENI. This CDR3 contains 13 residues. After removal of 5 bases from V and 8 bases from J, the junction contained 5 bases not matched to a gene. In DNA form, the CDR3 reads TGTGCCAGCTCAGCCGGGACAGTCGAAAAACTGTTTTTT. It specifies CASSAGTVEKLFF. The variable domain in full, with the rest retrieved from reference TRBV18 and TRBJ1-4, is NAGVMQNPRHLVRRRGQEARLRCSPMKGHSHVYWYRQLPEEGLKFMVYLQKENIIDESGMPKERFSAEFPKEGPSILRIQQVVRGDSAAYFCASSAGTVEKLFFGSGTQLSVL.

This clone was recorded once. J is TRBJ2-7 and V is TRBV29-1; D may be TRBD1 (5 bases). The length of the CDR3 is 11 residues. V lost 6 bases, J lost 2 bases, and 8 bases lay in between. CDR1 is SQVTM and CDR2 is ANQGSEA in the germline V gene. The CDR3 spells CSVRQTYEQYF. The CDR3 coding sequence is TGCAGCGTAAGACAGACCTACGAGCAGTACTTC.

The V call is TRBV5-1, the J call TRBJ2-1, with a possible D match to TRBD2 (5 bases). The CDR3 has 16 residues. The V gene lost 0 bases and the J gene lost 0 bases, with 10 bases spanning the gap. From germline, CDR1 is SGHRS and CDR2 YFSETQ. The CDR3 DNA sequence: TGCGCCAGCAGCTTGGCCGCTGGGAGCTCCTACAATGAGCAGTTCTTC. Translated, it gives CASSLAAGSSYNEQFF.

On this clone itself: At the DNA level, this CDR3 is encoded by other sequences in the same sample as well. The genes are TRBV19 and TRBJ1-2; 7 bases match TRBD1. This CDR3 has 13 residues. Germline CDR1 and CDR2: LNHDA and SQIVND (reference sequence). J was trimmed by 4 bases and V by 5 bases; bases with no gene match: 4. CDR3 coding DNA: TGTGCCAGTAGTCCACAGGGGTTCTATGGCTACACCTTC. It specifies CASSPQGFYGYTF.

The chain couples TRBV15 to TRBJ1-6; D ambiguous. The germline V and J ends were trimmed by 4 bases and 1 base, with 11 bases remaining between them. This CDR3 is built from 16 residues. In germline, CDR1 is LNHNV, CDR2 YYDKDF (reference sequence). The CDR3, as DNA: TGTGCCACCAGCATCTCCGGGTCTTCCTATAATTCACCCCTCCACTTT. This encodes CATSISGSSYNSPLHF.

The J gene is TRBJ2-7, the V gene TRBV6-5, with 9 bases lining up with TRBD2. The CDR3 is 14 residues long. Germline V gene lookup returns CDR1 MNHEY and CDR2 SVGAGI. V lost 6 bases to trimming and J lost 0 bases; unmatched junction nucleotides: 3. CDR3 nucleotide sequence: TGTGCCAGCAGACTTAGCGGGAGCTCCTACGAGCAGTACTTC. It translates to CASRLSGSSYEQYF.

The chain carries TRBV2 and TRBJ1-6; D possibly corresponds to TRBD1 (5 bases). Per germline, CDR1 SNHLY and CDR2 FYNNEI. V shed 8 bases and J shed 5 bases, with 19 bases lying between them. The CDR3 is 16 amino acids. The DNA of the CDR3 is TGTGCCAGCCGCAGGGATCAACGAAGACATAATTCACCCCTCCACTTT. Its protein is CASRRDQRRHNSPLHF.

This chain links TRBV3-1 (or the pseudogene TRBV3-2) with TRBJ2-5; possibly TRBD1 for D (5 bases). Trimming stripped 3 bases from V and 4 bases from J, with 12 bases between. The length of the CDR3 is 14 residues. Germline V gives CDR1 LGHDT, CDR2 YNNKEL (reference sequence). CDR3 coding DNA: TGTGCCAGCAGCCAGGGGCTCCTAGGAGAGACCCAGTACTTC. Translating it yields CASSQGLLGETQYF.

The chain recombines TRBV6-5 with TRBJ2-7; a possible D gene is TRBD1 (5 bases). Per germline, CDR1 MNHEY and CDR2 SVGAGI. V was cut by 0 bases and J by 2 bases, with 11 bases left in between. CDR3 size: 15 residues. The CDR3 region is CASSYSDLQAYEQYF. The DNA for the CDR3 is TGTGCCAGCAGTTACTCCGACCTACAGGCCTACGAGCAGTACTTC.

The rearrangement joins TRBV30 to TRBJ1-6; 11 nucleotides match TRBD1. V shed 3 bases and J 5 bases; nucleotides not matched to a gene: 0. Germline assignment: CDR1 GTSNPN and CDR2 SVGIG (reference sequence). This CDR3 spans 14 amino acids. For the CDR3, the DNA is TGTGCCTGGAGGGGACAGGGGGATAATTCACCCCTCCACTTT. Its translation: CAWRGQGDNSPLHF. The full variable domain, in which reference TRBV30 and TRBJ1-6 provide the parts outside the CDR3, is SQTIHQWPATLVQPVGSPLSLECTVEGTSNPNLYWYRQAAGRGLQLLFYSVGIGQISSEVPQNLSASRPQDRQFILSSKKLLLSDSGFYLCAWRGQGDNSPLHFGNGTRLTVT.

The table lists this clone with a few counts. The chain uses TRBV7-2 and TRBJ2-7; 8 bases are a match to TRBD2. The CDR3 is made up of 14 amino acids. Germline values: CDR1 SGHTA, CDR2 FQGNSA. V lost 1 base, J lost 4 bases, and 3 bases stayed unmatched. This chain's CDR3 is CASSLEASGYEQYF. CDR3 nucleotide sequence: TGTGCCAGCAGCTTAGAGGCTAGCGGGTACGAGCAGTACTTC. The whole variable domain, remainder taken from reference TRBV7-2 and TRBJ2-7, is GAGVSQSPSNKVTEKGKDVELRCDPISGHTALYWYRQSLGQGLEFLIYFQGNSAPDKSGLPSDRFSAERTGGSVSTLTIQRTQQEDSAVYLCASSLEASGYEQYFGPGTRLTVT.

A few counts support this clone. This chain connects TRBV2 to TRBJ1-2; D may be TRBD1 (5 bases). Per germline, CDR1 SNHLY and CDR2 FYNNEI. The CDR3 length is 13 residues. V was pared by 6 bases and J by 8 bases, with 16 bases between. The CDR3 loop is CASRDTGFWGYTF. The DNA of the CDR3 is TGTGCCAGCAGGGACACTGGATTTTGGGGCTACACCTTC.

The chain has TRBV19 and TRBJ2-7, with 8 bases lining up with TRBD2. The CDR3 is 15 residues long. Germline CDR1 is LNHDA and CDR2 is SQIVND (reference sequence). V lost 5 bases and J lost 0; bases outside the gene matches: 6. The CDR3 nucleotides read TGTGCCAGTAGTCCGGGGGGGCCCTCCTCCTACGAGCAGTACTTC. It encodes CASSPGGPSSYEQYF.

This clone was detected many times. CDR3 in DNA: TGTGCCAGCAGCCTCGAACTAGCGGGAGGCCGGGAGCTGTTTTTT. Protein: CASSLELAGGRELFF. The genes are TRBV6-5 and TRBJ2-2; 12 nucleotides align to TRBD2. V trimming: 6 bases; J trimming: 9 bases; junction bases outside the gene matches: 8. Germline V gene sequence: CDR1 MNHEY, CDR2 SVGAGI. The CDR3 has 15 residues.

This clone has a handful of counts. V usage is TRBV18 and J usage is TRBJ2-3; TRBD2 matches at 12 bases. This CDR3 has 14 residues. Trimming removed 3 bases from V and 5 bases from J; junction bases left unmatched: 0. The germline gives CDR1 KGHSH, CDR2 LQKENI. The CDR3 protein is CASSPGLAGDTQYF. For the CDR3, the DNA is TGTGCCAGCTCACCGGGACTAGCGGGAGATACGCAGTATTTT.